This T cell receptor (beta chain) came from a study of cytomegalovirus exposure and HLA in healthy donors. 60 Vbeta and 13 Jbeta primers were used in PCR. Method: immunoSEQ multiplex PCR; TCRdb's copy keeps in-frame clones and lacks some. Altogether roughly 150,000 clones are present, over 80% being singletons, with the ten largest covering about 2.2%. The CDR3 length is 14 residues. Germline-derived CDR1 and CDR2 are SGHRS and YFSETQ. V lost 7 bases and J lost 1; bases outside the gene matches: 4. Study results and limitations: Rare sequences made up most TCRs, while some public TCRs were found in many donors. Confirmation was obtained in vitro that three CMV-associated chains are specific for CMV antigens.

This clone was detected once. What it recognizes is unknown. The material sequenced was PBMCs. This TCR derives from a male donor in good health and CMV-seronegative. The genes are TRBV5-1 and TRBJ2-5; 10 bases map to TRBD2. The CDR3 nucleotides are TGCGCCAGCCAAAGCGGGGGGGCCCAAGAGACCCAGTACTTC. It specifies CASQSGGAQETQYF.